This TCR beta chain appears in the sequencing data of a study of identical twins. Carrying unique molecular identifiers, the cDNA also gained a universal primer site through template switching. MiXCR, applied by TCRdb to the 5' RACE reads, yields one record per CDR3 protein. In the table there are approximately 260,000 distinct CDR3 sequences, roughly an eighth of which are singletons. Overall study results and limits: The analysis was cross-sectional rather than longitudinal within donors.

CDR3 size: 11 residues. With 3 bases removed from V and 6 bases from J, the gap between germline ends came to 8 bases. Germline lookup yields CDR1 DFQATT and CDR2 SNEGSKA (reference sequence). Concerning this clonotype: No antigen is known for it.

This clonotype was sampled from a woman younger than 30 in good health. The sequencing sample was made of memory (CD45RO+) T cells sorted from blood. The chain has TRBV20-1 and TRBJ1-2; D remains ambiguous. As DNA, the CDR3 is TGCAGTGCTAGGTATATCGATGGCTACACCTTC. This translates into CSARYIDGYTF.